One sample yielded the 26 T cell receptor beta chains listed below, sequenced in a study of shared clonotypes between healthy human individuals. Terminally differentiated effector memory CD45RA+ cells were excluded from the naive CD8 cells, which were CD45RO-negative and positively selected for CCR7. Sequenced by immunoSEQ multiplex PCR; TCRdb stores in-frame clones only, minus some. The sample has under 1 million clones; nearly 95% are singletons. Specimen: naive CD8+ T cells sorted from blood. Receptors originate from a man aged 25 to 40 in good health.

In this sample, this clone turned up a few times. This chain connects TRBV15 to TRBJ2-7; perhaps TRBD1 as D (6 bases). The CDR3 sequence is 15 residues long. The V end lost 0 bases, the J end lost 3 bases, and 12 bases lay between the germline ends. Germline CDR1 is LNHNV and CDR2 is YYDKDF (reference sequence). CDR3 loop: CATSRDLTGIYEQYF. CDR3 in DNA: TGTGCCACCAGCAGAGACTTAACAGGGATCTACGAGCAGTACTTC.

CDR3 protein: CASSLTGESYNEQFF. The CDR3 DNA reads as TGCGCCAGCAGCTTGACGGGAGAGTCCTACAATGAGCAGTTCTTC. The chain links TRBV5-1 to TRBJ2-1; the D gene is possibly TRBD2 (6 bases). This CDR3 is built from 15 residues. V lost 1 base and J 1 base, leaving 9 bases between the germline ends. Germline V gene lookup returns CDR1 SGHRS and CDR2 YFSETQ.

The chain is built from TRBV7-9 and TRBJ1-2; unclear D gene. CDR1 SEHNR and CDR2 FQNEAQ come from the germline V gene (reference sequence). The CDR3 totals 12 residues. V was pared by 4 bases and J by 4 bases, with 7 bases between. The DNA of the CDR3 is TGTGCCAGCAGCTCCGACTTCTATGGCTACACCTTC. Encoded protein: CASSSDFYGYTF.

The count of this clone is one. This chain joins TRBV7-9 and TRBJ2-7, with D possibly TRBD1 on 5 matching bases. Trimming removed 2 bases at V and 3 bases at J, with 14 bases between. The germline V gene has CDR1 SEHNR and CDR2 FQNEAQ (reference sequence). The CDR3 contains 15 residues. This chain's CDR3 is CASSLTYDSGYEQYF. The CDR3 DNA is TGTGCCAGCAGCTTAACCTACGACAGTGGCTACGAGCAGTACTTC.

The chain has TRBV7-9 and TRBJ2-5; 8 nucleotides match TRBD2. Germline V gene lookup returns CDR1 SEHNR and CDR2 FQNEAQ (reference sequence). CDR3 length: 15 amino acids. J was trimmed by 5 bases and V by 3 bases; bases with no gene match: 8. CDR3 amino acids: CASSFSGTSHETQYF. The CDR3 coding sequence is TGTGCCAGCAGCTTTTCCGGGACTAGTCACGAGACCCAGTACTTC.

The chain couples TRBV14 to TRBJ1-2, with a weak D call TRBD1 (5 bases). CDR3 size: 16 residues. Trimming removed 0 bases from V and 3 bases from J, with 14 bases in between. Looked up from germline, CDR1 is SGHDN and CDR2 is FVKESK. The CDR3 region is CASSQETGGFYYGYTF. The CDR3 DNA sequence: TGTGCCAGCAGCCAAGAAACAGGCGGTTTCTACTATGGCTACACCTTC.

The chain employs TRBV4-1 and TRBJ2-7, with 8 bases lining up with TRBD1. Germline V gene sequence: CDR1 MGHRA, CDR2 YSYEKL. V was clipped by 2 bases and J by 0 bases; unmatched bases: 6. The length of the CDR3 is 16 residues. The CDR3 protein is CASSQKGDRSSYEQYF. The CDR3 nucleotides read TGCGCCAGCAGCCAAAAAGGGGACAGGAGCTCCTACGAGCAGTACTTC.

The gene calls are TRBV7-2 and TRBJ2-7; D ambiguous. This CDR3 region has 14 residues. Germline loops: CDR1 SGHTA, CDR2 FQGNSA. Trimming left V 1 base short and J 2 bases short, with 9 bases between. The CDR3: CASSLVSEAYEQYF. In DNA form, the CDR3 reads TGTGCCAGCAGCTTAGTCAGCGAGGCCTACGAGCAGTACTTC.

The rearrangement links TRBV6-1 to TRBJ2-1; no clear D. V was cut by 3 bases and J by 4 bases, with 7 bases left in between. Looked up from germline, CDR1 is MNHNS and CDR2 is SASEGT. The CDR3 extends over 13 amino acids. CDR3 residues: CASSDLGYNEQFF. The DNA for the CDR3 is TGTGCCAGCAGTGATCTGGGGTACAATGAGCAGTTCTTC.

The CDR3 region has the DNA TGTGCCAGCAGTCAACAGGGGGCCTACGAGCAGTACTTC. Translating gives CASSQQGAYEQYF. This chain links TRBV6-5 with TRBJ2-7; 8 nucleotides line up with TRBD1. Trimming removed 5 bases from V and 2 bases from J; junction bases left unmatched: 2. The CDR3 loop spans 13 amino acids. Germline V gene lookup returns CDR1 MNHEY and CDR2 SVGAGI.

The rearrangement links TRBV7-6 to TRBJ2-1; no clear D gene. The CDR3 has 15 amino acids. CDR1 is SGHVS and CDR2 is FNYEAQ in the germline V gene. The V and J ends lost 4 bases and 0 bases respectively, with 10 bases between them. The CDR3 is CASSSDIRSYNEQFF. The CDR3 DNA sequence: TGTGCCAGCAGCTCCGACATTCGCTCCTACAATGAGCAGTTCTTC.

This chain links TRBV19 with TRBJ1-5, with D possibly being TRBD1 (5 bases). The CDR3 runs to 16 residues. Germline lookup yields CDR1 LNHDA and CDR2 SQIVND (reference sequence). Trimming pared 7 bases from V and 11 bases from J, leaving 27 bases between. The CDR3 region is CASMSTRLKDLGAQHF. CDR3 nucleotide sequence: TGTGCCAGTATGAGCACCCGCTTAAAGGATCTAGGGGCCCAGCATTTT.

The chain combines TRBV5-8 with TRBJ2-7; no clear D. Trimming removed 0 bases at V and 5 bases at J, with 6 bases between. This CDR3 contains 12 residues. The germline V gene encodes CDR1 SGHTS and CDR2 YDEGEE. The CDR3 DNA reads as TGTGCCAGCAGCTTGGCCCCGGACGAGCAGTACTTC. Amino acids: CASSLAPDEQYF.

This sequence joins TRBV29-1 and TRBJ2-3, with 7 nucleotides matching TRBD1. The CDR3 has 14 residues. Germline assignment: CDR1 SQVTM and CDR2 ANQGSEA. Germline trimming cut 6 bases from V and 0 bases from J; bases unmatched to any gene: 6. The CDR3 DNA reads TGCAGCGTAGCATACAGGGGTAGCACAGATACGCAGTATTTT. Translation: CSVAYRGSTDTQYF.

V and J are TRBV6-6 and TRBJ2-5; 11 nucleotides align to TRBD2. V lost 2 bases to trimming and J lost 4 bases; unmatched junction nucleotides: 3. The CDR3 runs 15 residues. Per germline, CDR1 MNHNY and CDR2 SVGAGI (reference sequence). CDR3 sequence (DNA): TGTGCCAGCAGTTACCTCGGACTAGCGGGAGAGACCCAGTACTTC. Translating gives CASSYLGLAGETQYF.

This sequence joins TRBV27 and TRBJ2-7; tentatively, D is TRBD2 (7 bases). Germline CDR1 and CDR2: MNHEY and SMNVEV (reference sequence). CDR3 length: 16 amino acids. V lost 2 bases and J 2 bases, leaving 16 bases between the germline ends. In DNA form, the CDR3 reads TGTGCCAGCAGTTTAAGGGGGGGAGTCGGGGCCTACGAGCAGTACTTC. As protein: CASSLRGGVGAYEQYF.

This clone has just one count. The CDR3 DNA reads as TGTGCCAGCAGCCCCCCAGGTCCGGGACAGGGTACGTACGAGCAGTACTTC. Protein product: CASSPPGPGQGTYEQYF. The genes are TRBV7-2 and TRBJ2-7; TRBD1 matches 9 bases. This CDR3 is 17 amino acids long. The J segment lost 4 bases and the V segment lost 5 bases, leaving 15 bases of the junction unmatched. The germline V gene encodes CDR1 SGHTA and CDR2 FQGNSA.

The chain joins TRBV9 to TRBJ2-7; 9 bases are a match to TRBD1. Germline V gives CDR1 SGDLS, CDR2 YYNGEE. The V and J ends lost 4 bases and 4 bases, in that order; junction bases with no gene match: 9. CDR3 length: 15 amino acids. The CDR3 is CASSPRRDREYEQYF. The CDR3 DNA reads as TGTGCCAGCAGCCCTAGACGGGACAGGGAATACGAGCAGTACTTC.

Here the CDR3 DNA reads TGTGCCAGCAGTGGTGGAGCGGATACGCAGTATTTT. As protein: CASSGGADTQYF. The chain carries TRBV2 and TRBJ2-3; unclear D gene. The length of the CDR3 is 12 residues. The germline CDR1 and CDR2 sequences are SNHLY and FYNNEI. Trimming stripped 4 bases from V and 6 bases from J, with 8 bases between.

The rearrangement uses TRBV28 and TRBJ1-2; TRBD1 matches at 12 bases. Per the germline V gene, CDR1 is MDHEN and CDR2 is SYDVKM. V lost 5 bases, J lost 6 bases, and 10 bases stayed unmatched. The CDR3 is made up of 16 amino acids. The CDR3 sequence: CASSPGTGGARNGYTF. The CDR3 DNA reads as TGTGCCAGCAGTCCCGGGACAGGGGGCGCTCGGAATGGCTACACCTTC.

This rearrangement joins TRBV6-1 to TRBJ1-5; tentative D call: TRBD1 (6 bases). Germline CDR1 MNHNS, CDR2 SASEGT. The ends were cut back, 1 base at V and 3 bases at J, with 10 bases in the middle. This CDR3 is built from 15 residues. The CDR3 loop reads CASSEEQGLNQPQHF. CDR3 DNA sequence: TGTGCCAGCAGTGAAGAACAGGGTCTCAATCAGCCCCAGCATTTT.

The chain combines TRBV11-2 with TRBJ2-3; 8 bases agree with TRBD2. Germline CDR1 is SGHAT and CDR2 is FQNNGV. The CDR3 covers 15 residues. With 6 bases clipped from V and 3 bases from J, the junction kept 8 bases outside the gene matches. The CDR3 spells CASRPGGRATDTQYF. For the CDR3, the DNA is TGTGCCAGCAGGCCGGGGGGGAGGGCGACAGATACGCAGTATTTT.

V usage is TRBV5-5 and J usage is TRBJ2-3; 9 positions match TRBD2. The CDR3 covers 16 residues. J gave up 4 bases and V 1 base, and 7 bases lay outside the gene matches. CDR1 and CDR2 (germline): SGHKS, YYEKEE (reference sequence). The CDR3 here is CASSLRASGASDTQYF. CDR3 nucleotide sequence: TGTGCCAGCAGCTTGCGGGCTAGCGGGGCCTCAGATACGCAGTATTTT.

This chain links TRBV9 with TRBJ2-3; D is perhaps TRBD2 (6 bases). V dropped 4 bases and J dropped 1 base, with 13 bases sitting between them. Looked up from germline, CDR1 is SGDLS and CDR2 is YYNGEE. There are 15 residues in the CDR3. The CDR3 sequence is CASSKAIAGTDTQYF. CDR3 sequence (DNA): TGTGCCAGCAGCAAAGCAATAGCGGGCACAGATACGCAGTATTTT.

CDR3 in DNA: TGTGCCAGCAGCGCGCACCGGGACTCTTCAACCGGGGAGCTGTTTTTT. Residues: CASSAHRDSSTGELFF. The chain has TRBV9 and TRBJ2-2; D perhaps matches TRBD2 (6 bases). The germline gives CDR1 SGDLS, CDR2 YYNGEE. This CDR3 is built from 16 residues. Trimming pared 3 bases from V and 5 bases from J, leaving 17 bases between.

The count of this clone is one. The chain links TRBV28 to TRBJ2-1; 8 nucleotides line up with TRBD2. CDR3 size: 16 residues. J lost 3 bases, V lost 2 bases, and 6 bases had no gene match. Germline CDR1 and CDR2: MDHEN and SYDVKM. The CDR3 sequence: CASSLLAGLIYNEQFF. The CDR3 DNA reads TGTGCCAGCAGTTTACTAGCGGGTTTAATCTACAATGAGCAGTTCTTC.